Below, 18 T cell receptor beta chains from the same sample are listed, as sequenced in a study of T-cell reconstitution after alpha-beta-depleted transplantation in children. Preparation of the TCRbeta library used unique molecular identifiers. TCRdb called the PCR reads again in MiXCR, with one record for every CDR3 protein. The data show about 980,000 distinct CDR3 sequences, about 30% seen once. Material: PBMCs, mostly from graft donor cells, obtained 360 days after TCRalphabeta/CD19-depleted stem cell transplant. The source of these receptors is a boy under three years old who had a stem cell transplant for SCID, so the T cells may come from the graft donor.

The rearrangement joins TRBV10-3 to TRBJ2-5, with D perhaps matching TRBD1 (5 bases). CDR3 length: 15 residues. In germline, CDR1 is ENHRY, CDR2 SYGVKD. Trimming stripped 3 bases from V and 0 bases from J, with 11 bases between. The CDR3 protein is CAISDDSLYQETQYF. The CDR3 DNA reads TGTGCCATCAGTGATGACAGTCTCTACCAAGAGACCCAGTACTTC.

A few counts support this clonotype. This chain uses TRBV7-2 with TRBJ2-1; TRBD2 might be the D (7 bases). The CDR3 spans 15 residues. From germline, CDR1 is SGHTA and CDR2 FQGNSA. V shed 5 bases and J shed 4 bases, with 15 bases lying between them. CDR3 protein: CASSIRGAPYNEQFF. Here the CDR3 DNA reads TGTGCCAGCAGCATACGGGGGGCCCCGTACAATGAGCAGTTCTTC.

V gene TRBV6-1 combines with J gene TRBJ2-7; 7 nucleotides match TRBD1. V gave up 6 bases and J gave up 0 bases; unmatched junction bases: 14. The CDR3 has 17 residues. Germline V gene sequence: CDR1 MNHNS, CDR2 SASEGT. The CDR3 reads CASRAFKGGFSSYEQYF. Here the CDR3 DNA reads TGTGCCAGCAGGGCCTTCAAAGGGGGCTTCAGCTCCTACGAGCAGTACTTC.

V is TRBV3-1 and J is TRBJ1-6; D is ambiguous. CDR1 is LGHDT, CDR2 YNNKEL, per germline (reference sequence). The ends were cut back, 1 base at V and 13 bases at J, with 11 bases in the middle. The CDR3 is made up of 13 amino acids. In nucleotides, the CDR3 is TGTGCCAGCAGCCAAGGCCCACCTCTGCCCCTCCACTTT. Residues: CASSQGPPLPLHF.

This clonotype turned up a few times. This chain joins TRBV5-1 and TRBJ2-3, with 12 bases lining up with TRBD2. V was clipped by 3 bases and J by 2 bases; unmatched bases: 7. This CDR3 comprises 17 residues. Germline V gives CDR1 SGHRS, CDR2 YFSETQ. CDR3 coding DNA: TGCGCCAGCAGCTCATGGACTAGCGGGGCCTTCACAGATACGCAGTATTTT. This translates into CASSSWTSGAFTDTQYF.

This clonotype was observed a handful of times. This chain joins TRBV18 and TRBJ2-2; D unclear. The V gene lost 3 bases and the J gene lost 8 bases, with 19 bases spanning the gap. Germline values: CDR1 KGHSH, CDR2 LQKENI. The CDR3 runs to 16 residues. CDR3 coding DNA: TGTGCCAGCTCACCGAACACCCTTACAGTAGCAGGGGAGCTGTTTTTT. Its translation is CASSPNTLTVAGELFF.

This clonotype was seen more than once but under ten times. The gene calls are TRBV5-6 and TRBJ2-3, with a tentative D call TRBD2 (5 bases). The CDR3 is 14 residues long. In germline, CDR1 is SGHDT, CDR2 YYEEEE. V gave up 0 bases and J gave up 8 bases, with 13 bases separating them. In DNA, the CDR3 is TGTGCCAGCAGCTTGGCGGGGAGTGTACGTACGCAGTATTTT. Translated, it gives CASSLAGSVRTQYF.

This clonotype was seen only a few times. The chain couples TRBV4-1 to TRBJ2-2, with TRBD2 identical over 9 bases. In germline, CDR1 is MGHRA, CDR2 YSYEKL. The CDR3 has 15 amino acids. V trimming: 8 bases; J trimming: 5 bases; junction bases outside the gene matches: 9. The CDR3 DNA follows: TGCGCCAGCGCCATCATTGCGGGGGGGACCGGGGAGCTGTTTTTT. Protein sequence: CASAIIAGGTGELFF.

This chain joins TRBV11-2 and TRBJ2-6; D uncertain. CDR1 and CDR2 (germline): SGHAT, FQNNGV. V lost 3 bases and J lost 0, with 6 bases in between. This CDR3 spans 15 amino acids. CDR3 DNA sequence: TGTGCCAGCAGCTTCGGGTACTCTGGGGCCAACGTCCTGACTTTC. Translated, it gives CASSFGYSGANVLTF.

This chain joins TRBV20-1 and TRBJ2-1; 12 nucleotides match TRBD2. The CDR3 length is 18 residues. After removal of 3 bases from V and 1 base from J, the junction contained 10 bases not matched to a gene. Germline V CDR1 and CDR2: DFQATT, SNEGSKA (reference sequence). The CDR3 DNA follows: TGCAGTGCTAGGGGCAAGACTAGCGGGGGACCTTCCTACAATGAGCAGTTCTTC. This gives the protein CSARGKTSGGPSYNEQFF.

The V call is TRBV12-3 or TRBV12-4, the J call TRBJ1-4; 7 bases are a match to TRBD1. The junction had 8 bases not matched to a gene; V was cut back by 5 bases and J by 5 bases. The CDR3 length is 15 residues. CDR3 sequence (DNA): TGTGCCAGCAGTCTCCGGACAGGCCCAAATGAAAAACTGTTTTTT. It specifies CASSLRTGPNEKLFF.

The genes are TRBV7-2 and TRBJ2-6, with no clear D. V lost 5 bases to trimming and J lost 0 bases, with 5 bases between them. Germline loops: CDR1 SGHTA, CDR2 FQGNSA. CDR3 length: 14 residues. DNA of the CDR3: TGTGCCAGCAGCGTTTTCTCTGGGGCCAACGTCCTGACTTTC. It encodes CASSVFSGANVLTF.

This clonotype has just a few counts. The chain joins TRBV20-1 to TRBJ2-5; 7 bases line up with TRBD1. This CDR3 is built from 14 residues. CDR1 is DFQATT, CDR2 SNEGSKA, per germline (reference sequence). With 2 bases clipped from V and 3 bases from J, the junction kept 6 bases outside the gene matches. The CDR3 is CSARKGASEETQYF. CDR3 sequence (DNA): TGCAGTGCTAGAAAGGGGGCGTCGGAAGAGACCCAGTACTTC.

The chain uses TRBV10-3 and TRBJ2-7; D uncertain. Deletions cut 2 bases from V and 0 bases from J, with 2 bases between. Looked up from germline, CDR1 is ENHRY and CDR2 is SYGVKD. This CDR3 region has 12 residues. CDR3 amino acids: CAISEASYEQYF. The CDR3, as DNA: TGTGCCATCAGTGAGGCCTCCTACGAGCAGTACTTC.

This clonotype was detected only a few times. The chain uses TRBV20-1 and TRBJ2-1, with D perhaps assigned TRBD1 or TRBD2 (5 bases each). The germline gives CDR1 DFQATT, CDR2 SNEGSKA (reference sequence). With 4 bases removed from V and 0 bases from J, the gap between germline ends came to 10 bases. The length of the CDR3 is 14 residues. The CDR3, as DNA: TGCAGTGCTATATCAGGGAGCTCCTACAATGAGCAGTTCTTC. Translation gives CSAISGSSYNEQFF.

V usage is TRBV29-1 and J usage is TRBJ1-2; D is perhaps TRBD1 (6 bases). Trimming shortened V by 5 bases and J by 8 bases, and 12 bases separated the two germline ends. This CDR3 comprises 11 residues. From germline, CDR1 is SQVTM and CDR2 ANQGSEA. CDR3 protein: CSVRRRGGYTF. The CDR3 DNA sequence: TGCAGCGTTCGCCGCAGGGGAGGCTACACCTTC.

This clonotype was picked up a small number of times. The V gene is TRBV12-3 or TRBV12-4, the J gene TRBJ2-1; 9 bases align to TRBD2. CDR3 length: 19 residues. The V and J ends lost 6 bases and 4 bases, in that order; junction bases with no gene match: 19. The CDR3 is CASSSKFGVSGGRYNEQFF. CDR3 nucleotides: TGTGCCAGCAGCTCCAAGTTTGGGGTCAGCGGGGGGCGGTACAATGAGCAGTTCTTC.

The chain couples TRBV6-2 or TRBV6-3 to TRBJ2-5; no definite D call. With 7 bases removed from V and 8 bases from J, the gap between germline ends came to 11 bases. The CDR3 has 11 amino acids. Germline lookup yields CDR1 MNHEY and CDR2 SVGEGT. Here the CDR3 DNA reads TGTGCCAGCACCCTTACTTACACCCAGTACTTC. Translated, it gives CASTLTYTQYF.